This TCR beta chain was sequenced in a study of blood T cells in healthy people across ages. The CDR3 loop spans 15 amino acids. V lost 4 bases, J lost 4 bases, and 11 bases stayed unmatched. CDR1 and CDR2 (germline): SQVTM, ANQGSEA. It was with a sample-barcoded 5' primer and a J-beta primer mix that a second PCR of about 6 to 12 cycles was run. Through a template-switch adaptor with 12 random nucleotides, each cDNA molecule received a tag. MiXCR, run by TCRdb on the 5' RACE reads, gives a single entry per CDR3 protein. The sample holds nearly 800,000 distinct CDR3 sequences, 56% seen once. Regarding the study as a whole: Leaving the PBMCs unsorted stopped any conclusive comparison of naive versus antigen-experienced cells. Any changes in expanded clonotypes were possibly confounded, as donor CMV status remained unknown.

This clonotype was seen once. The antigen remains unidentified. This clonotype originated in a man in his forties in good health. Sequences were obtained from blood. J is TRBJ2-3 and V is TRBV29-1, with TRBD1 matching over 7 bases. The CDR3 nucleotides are TGCAGCGTTGGGGCTTGGGCAGGGGGTGCAGATACGCAGTATTTT. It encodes CSVGAWAGGADTQYF.